This T cell receptor (beta chain) derives from a study of hypomethylating agent response in myelodysplastic syndrome (dated by TCRdb to the early 2020s). Study-level background: Patients were treated with the hypomethylating agents azacitidine (about 75% of the 11) or decitabine (3 of 11). Of the myelodysplastic syndrome patients in the cohort, several were male and 2 were female. A mean patient age of around 70 +/- 6 years was recorded, and a diploid cytogenetic profile was observed most commonly. The most frequent mutation was TET2, found in 5 of 11 patients. A few patients did not respond, whereas 6 or 7 responded with either complete response or hematologic improvement. Complete response or hematologic improvement counted as response, and patients meeting neither criterion were classed as non-responders.

T-cell subsets were not sorted, and bulk bone marrow was analyzed instead. TCR beta CDR3 regions were immunosequenced from bone marrow of about a dozen myelodysplastic syndrome patients before and after hypomethylating agent therapy. For longitudinal repertoire tracking, a baseline bone marrow plus two to three bone marrows at different post-treatment timepoints were contributed by each patient. Genomic DNA was extracted from whole bone marrow, and quality was checked by TapeStation, NanoDrop OneC and PicoGreen assays. The study at large found these results: A possible recognition of novel MDS antigens by the shared GLIPH2 clusters was not confirmed and needs experimental validation. No significant change in richness, rarefaction diversity or clonality was detected after hypomethylating agent treatment, either across all patients or within response groups. Only 10 to 11 patients were analyzed, making the cohort small. Novel clonotypes appeared more often in responders, whereas non-responders had more contracted clonotypes after treatment. The healthy control donors were not matched in age to the MDS patients, and this mismatch could have affected the comparison between MDS and healthy donors.

The library came from the immunoSEQ multiplex PCR assay. Survey resolution was applied, with two replicates of approximately 200 ng each being run for a total of around 400 ng of DNA per sample. The hsTCRB kit detected rearranged TCRB sequences in genomic DNA using multiplex PCR primers targeting V and J genes. To amplify the CDR3 region, the first PCR ran for about 30 cycles with the QIAGEN Multiplex PCR Kit. Sample barcodes and Illumina adapters were attached to each replicate during a second PCR lasting roughly 8 cycles. Pooled libraries were quantified using a QuantStudio 6 and the KAPA library quantification kit. Roughly 14 pM of pooled libraries were sequenced on an Illumina MiSeq with 156-cycle single-end reads and a 15-cycle index read. As for the original processing: Of about 150,000 unique clonotypes, 1.5% to 2% were flagged by VDJdb annotation as previously reported viral-epitope-specific clonotypes. The immunoSEQ Data Assistant and immunoSEQ Analyzer turned the raw reads into TCRB repertoires that were normalized and annotated. Clonotypes were analyzed with BioAnalyzer and version 0.6.5 of the immunarch R package. Every repertoire was downsampled to the clone count of the smallest repertoire before richness was estimated. Fisher's exact tests classified clonotypes as expanded, contracted or novel, with novel meaning zero frequency before treatment. Significantly changed CDR3 beta sequences were clustered with GLIPH2 using simulation_depth=1000 and kmer_min_depth=3, and CDR3s shorter than five residues were excluded. TCRdb limited this immuneACCESS table to in-frame rearrangements with V and J called. A share of clones is missing; checked studies link under half to unresolved V genes, and the rest is unexplained. Clonal size and the V and J genes are those of that table, whereas D and trimming came from the DNA. Across this sample there are around 4,500 clones, with about four fifths seen only once. Together, the top ten hold 20% to 25% of the sample.

The cysteine opens and the phenylalanine closes a CDR3 of 17 amino acids. The DNA shown is the 51-base CDR3, in frame from base 1. Unmatched junction bases come to 11, with V trimmed by 0 bases and J by 8 bases. In the germline V gene, CDR1 corresponds to MGHRA and CDR2 to YSYEKL. With regard to this clone: Its antigen remains unidentified. The input lacks base qualities; no much larger clone sits a single base away.

This clonotype was obtained from a human donor with myelodysplastic syndrome. The sequenced sample was bone marrow, obtained before or after starting hypomethylating agent treatment for myelodysplastic syndrome (not recorded which). Recombination linked TRBV4-1 to TRBJ2-4, and TRBD1 matches 9 of the central bases. Here the CDR3 is given as CASSQDADRGERDIQYF. The DNA is TGCGCCAGCAGCCAAGACGCGGACAGGGGTGAACGGGACATTCAGTACTTC.